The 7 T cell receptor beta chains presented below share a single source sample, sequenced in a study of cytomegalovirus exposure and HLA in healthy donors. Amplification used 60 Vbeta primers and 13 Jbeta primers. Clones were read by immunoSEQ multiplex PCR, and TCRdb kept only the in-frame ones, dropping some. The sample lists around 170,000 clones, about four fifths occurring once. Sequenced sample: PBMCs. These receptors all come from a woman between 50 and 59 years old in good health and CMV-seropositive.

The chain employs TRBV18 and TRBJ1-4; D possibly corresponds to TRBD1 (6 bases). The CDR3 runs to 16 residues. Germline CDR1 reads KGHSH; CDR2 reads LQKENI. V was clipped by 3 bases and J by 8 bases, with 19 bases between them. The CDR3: CASSPLQGGEAEKLFF. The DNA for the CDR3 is TGTGCCAGCTCACCTCTACAGGGAGGGGAGGCGGAAAAACTGTTTTTT.

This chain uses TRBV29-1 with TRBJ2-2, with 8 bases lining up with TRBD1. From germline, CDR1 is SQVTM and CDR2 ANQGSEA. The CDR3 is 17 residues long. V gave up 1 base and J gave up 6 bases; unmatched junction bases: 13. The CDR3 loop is CSVEAIINPGGSGELFF. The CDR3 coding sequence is TGCAGCGTTGAAGCCATTATCAATCCAGGGGGCTCCGGGGAGCTGTTTTTT.

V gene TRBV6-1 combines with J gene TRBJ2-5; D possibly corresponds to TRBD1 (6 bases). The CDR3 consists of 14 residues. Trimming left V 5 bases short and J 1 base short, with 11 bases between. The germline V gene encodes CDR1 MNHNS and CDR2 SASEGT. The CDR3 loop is CASSFGTLQETQYF. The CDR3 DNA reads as TGTGCCAGCAGTTTTGGGACACTCCAAGAGACCCAGTACTTC.

CDR3 protein: CASSIEGIRGSYEQYF. In nucleotides, the CDR3 is TGTGCCAGTAGTATAGAGGGGATACGGGGGTCCTACGAGCAGTACTTC. The V gene is TRBV19, the J gene TRBJ2-7; a possible D gene is TRBD2 (6 bases). This CDR3 region has 16 residues. The V end lost 0 bases, the J end lost 1 base, and 13 bases lay between the germline ends. The germline V gene encodes CDR1 LNHDA and CDR2 SQIVND (reference sequence).

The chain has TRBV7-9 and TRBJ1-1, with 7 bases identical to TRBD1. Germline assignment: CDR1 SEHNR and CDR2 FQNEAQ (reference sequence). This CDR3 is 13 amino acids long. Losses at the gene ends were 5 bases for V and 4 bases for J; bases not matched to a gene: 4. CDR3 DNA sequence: TGTGCCAGCAGCATGGACAGGACCACTGAAGCTTTCTTT. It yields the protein CASSMDRTTEAFF.

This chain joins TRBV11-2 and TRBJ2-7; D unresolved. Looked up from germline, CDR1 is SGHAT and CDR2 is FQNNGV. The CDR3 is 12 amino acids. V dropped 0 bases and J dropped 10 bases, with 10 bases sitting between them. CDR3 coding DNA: TGTGCCAGCAGCTTAGAGACACCCCACCAGTACTTC. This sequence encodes CASSLETPHQYF.

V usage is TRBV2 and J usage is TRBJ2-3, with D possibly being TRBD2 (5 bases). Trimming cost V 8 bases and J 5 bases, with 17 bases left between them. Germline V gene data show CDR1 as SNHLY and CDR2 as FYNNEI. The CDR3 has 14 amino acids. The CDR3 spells CASLRSGVQDTQYF. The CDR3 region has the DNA TGTGCCAGCTTACGATCCGGGGTTCAAGATACGCAGTATTTT.